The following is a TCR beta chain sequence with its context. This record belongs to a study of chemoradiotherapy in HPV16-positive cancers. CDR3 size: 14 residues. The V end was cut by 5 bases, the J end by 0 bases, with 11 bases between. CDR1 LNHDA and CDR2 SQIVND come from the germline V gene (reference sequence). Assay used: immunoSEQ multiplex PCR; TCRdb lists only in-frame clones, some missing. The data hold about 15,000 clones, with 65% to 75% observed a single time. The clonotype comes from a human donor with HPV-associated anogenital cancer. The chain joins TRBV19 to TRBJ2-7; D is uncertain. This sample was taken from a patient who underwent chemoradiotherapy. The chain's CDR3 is CASSSDWSSYEQYF. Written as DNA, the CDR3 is TGTGCCAGTAGTTCCGACTGGAGCTCCTACGAGCAGTACTTC.